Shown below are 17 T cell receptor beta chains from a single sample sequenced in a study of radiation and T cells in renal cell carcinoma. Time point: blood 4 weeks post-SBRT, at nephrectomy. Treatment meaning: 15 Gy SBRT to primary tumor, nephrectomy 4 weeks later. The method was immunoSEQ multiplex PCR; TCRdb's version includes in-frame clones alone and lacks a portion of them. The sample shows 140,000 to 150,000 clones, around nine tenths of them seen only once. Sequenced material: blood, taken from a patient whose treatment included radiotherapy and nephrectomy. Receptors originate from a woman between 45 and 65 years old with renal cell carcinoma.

The chain's CDR3 is CAWSIGYQPQHF. The CDR3 DNA reads TGTGCCTGGAGTATTGGTTATCAGCCCCAGCATTTT. V usage is TRBV30 and J usage is TRBJ1-5, with D uncertain. V was pared by 2 bases and J by 5 bases, with 7 bases between. CDR1 is GTSNPN and CDR2 is SVGIG in the germline V gene (reference sequence). The CDR3 loop spans 12 amino acids.

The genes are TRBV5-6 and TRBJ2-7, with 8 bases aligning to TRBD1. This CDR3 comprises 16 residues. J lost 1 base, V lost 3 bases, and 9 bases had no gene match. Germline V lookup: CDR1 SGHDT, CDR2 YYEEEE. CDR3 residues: CASSWGRDRKSYEQYF. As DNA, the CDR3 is TGTGCCAGCAGCTGGGGCCGGGACAGGAAATCCTACGAGCAGTACTTC. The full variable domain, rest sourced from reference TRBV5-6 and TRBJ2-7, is DAGVTQSPTHLIKTRGQQVTLRCSPKSGHDTVSWYQQALGQGPQFIFQYYEEEERQRGNFPDRFSGHQFPNYSSELNVNALLLGDSALYLCASSWGRDRKSYEQYFGPGTRLTVT.

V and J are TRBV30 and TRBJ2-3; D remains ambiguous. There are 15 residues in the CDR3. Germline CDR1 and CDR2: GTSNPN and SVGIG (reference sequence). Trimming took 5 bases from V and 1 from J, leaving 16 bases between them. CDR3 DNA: TGTGCCTGGGGTGCGCTTAGCTTGGGCACAGATACGCAGTATTTT. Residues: CAWGALSLGTDTQYF.

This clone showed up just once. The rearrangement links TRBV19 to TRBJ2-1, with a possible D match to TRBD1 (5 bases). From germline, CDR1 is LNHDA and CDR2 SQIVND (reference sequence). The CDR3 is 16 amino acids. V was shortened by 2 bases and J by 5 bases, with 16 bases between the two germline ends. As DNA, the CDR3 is TGTGCCAGTAGTATATTAGGGGTCGTCAAGCACAATGAGCAGTTCTTC. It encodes CASSILGVVKHNEQFF.

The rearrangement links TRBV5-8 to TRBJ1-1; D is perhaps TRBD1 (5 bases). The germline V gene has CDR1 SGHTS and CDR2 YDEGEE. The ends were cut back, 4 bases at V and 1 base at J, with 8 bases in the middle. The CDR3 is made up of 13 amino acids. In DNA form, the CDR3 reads TGTGCCAGCAGCCGAGACAGGAACACTGAAGCTTTCTTT. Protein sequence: CASSRDRNTEAFF.

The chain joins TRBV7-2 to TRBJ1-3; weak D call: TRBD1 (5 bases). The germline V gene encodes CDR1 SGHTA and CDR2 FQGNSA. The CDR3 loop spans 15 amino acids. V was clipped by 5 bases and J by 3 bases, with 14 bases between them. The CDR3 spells CASSPRVMGGNTIYF. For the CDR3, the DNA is TGTGCCAGCAGCCCCAGGGTGATGGGTGGAAACACCATATATTTT.

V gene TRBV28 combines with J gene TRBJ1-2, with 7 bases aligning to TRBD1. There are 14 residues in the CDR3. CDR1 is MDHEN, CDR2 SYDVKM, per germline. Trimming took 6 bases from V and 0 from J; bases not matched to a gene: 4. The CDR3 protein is CASSRDSTNYGYTF. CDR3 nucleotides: TGTGCCAGCAGCAGGGACAGTACTAACTATGGCTACACCTTC.

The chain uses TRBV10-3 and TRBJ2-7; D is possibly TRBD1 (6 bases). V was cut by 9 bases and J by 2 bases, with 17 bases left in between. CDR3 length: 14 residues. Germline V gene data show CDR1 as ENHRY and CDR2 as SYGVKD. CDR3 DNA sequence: TGTGCCATTGGTTTGGACAGTTTCCCCTACGAGCAGTACTTC. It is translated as CAIGLDSFPYEQYF.

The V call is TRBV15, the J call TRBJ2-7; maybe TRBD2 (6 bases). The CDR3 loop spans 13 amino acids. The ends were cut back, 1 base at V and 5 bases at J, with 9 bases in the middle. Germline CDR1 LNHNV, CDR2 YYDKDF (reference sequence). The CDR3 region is CATSRAGVHEQYF. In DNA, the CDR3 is TGTGCCACCAGCAGAGCGGGGGTCCACGAGCAGTACTTC.

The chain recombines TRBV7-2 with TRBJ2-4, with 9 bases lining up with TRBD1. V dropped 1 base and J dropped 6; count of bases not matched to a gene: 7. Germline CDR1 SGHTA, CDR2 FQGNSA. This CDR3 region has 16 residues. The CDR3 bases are TGTGCCAGCAGCTTAGATACAGGGGGCGCATCAAACATTCAGTACTTC. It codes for CASSLDTGGASNIQYF.

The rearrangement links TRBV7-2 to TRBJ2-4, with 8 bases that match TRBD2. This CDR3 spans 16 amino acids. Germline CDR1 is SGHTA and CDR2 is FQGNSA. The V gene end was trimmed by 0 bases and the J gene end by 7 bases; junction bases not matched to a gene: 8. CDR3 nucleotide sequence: TGTGCCAGCAGCTTAGCGACGGGAGGGTTTCAGAACATTCAGTACTTC. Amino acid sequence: CASSLATGGFQNIQYF.

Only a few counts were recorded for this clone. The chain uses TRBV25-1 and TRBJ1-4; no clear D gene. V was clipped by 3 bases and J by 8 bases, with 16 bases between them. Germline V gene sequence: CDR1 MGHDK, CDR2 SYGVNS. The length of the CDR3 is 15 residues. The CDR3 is CASSEKSGPEEKLFF. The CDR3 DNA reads TGTGCCAGCAGTGAGAAATCAGGACCTGAGGAAAAACTGTTTTTT.

CDR3 protein: CASSEAGEQNQPQHF. In nucleotides, the CDR3 is TGCGCCAGCAGCGAGGCAGGGGAGCAGAATCAGCCCCAGCATTTT. This chain connects TRBV5-1 to TRBJ1-5, with D perhaps TRBD1 (6 bases). V was pared by 4 bases and J by 4 bases, with 15 bases between. CDR1 and CDR2 (germline): SGHRS, YFSETQ. The CDR3 is 15 residues long.

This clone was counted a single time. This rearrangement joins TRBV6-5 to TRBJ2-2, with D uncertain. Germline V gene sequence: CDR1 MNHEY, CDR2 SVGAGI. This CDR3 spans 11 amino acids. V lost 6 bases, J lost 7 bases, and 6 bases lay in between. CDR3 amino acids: CASRAGGELFF. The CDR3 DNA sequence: TGTGCCAGCAGGGCTGGCGGGGAGCTGTTTTTT.

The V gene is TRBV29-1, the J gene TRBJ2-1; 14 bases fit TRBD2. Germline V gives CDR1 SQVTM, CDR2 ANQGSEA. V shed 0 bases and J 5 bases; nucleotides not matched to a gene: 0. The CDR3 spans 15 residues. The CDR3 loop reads CSVEETSGRDNEQFF. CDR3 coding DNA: TGCAGCGTTGAAGAGACTAGCGGGAGGGACAATGAGCAGTTCTTC.

CDR3 DNA sequence: TGTGCCAGCAGCTTATTTCCGGGGCAAGAGACCCAGTACTTC. This gives the protein CASSLFPGQETQYF. The V call is TRBV7-8, the J call TRBJ2-5; TRBD2 is a possible D gene (5 bases). Trimming removed 2 bases at V and 2 bases at J, with 9 bases between. The germline V gene encodes CDR1 SGHVS and CDR2 FQNEAQ. The CDR3 is 14 residues long.

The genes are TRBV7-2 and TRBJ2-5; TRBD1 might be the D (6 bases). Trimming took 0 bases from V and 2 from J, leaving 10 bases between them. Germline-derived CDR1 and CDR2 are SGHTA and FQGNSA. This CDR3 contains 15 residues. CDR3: CASSLASGVQETQYF. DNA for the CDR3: TGTGCCAGCAGCTTAGCGTCAGGGGTTCAAGAGACCCAGTACTTC.